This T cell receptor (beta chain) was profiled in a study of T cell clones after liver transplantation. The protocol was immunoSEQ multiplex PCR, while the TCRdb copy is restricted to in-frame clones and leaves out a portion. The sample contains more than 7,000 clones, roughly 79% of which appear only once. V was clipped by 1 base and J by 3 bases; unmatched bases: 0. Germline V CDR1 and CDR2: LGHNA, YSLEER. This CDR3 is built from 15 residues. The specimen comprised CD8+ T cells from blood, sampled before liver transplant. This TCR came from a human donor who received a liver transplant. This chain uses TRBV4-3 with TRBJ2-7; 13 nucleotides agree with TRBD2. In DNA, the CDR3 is TGCGCCAGCAGCCAAGGGACTAGCGGGGGCTACGAGCAGTACTTC. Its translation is CASSQGTSGGYEQYF.